This T cell receptor (beta chain) was identified during a study of OX40 agonist ivuxolimab in advanced cancers. The data were produced by immunoSEQ multiplex PCR, yet TCRdb's version contains in-frame clones alone and is incomplete. The sample has some 58,000 clones, about 82% seen once; the top ten hold 1.9%. Germline CDR1 is GTSNPN and CDR2 is SVGIG (reference sequence). V dropped 6 bases and J dropped 3; count of bases not matched to a gene: 16. The CDR3 extends over 16 amino acids. The rearrangement uses TRBV30 and TRBJ1-1; TRBD1 aligns across 7 bases. Specimen: CD4+ or CD8+ T cells sorted from blood, collected in a trial of the OX40 agonist ivuxolimab. The clonotype was recovered from an adult with an advanced solid tumor such as melanoma, head and neck, liver or kidney cancer. The CDR3 here is CACAYRGSAPDTEAFF. CDR3 nucleotides: TGTGCCTGCGCATACAGGGGTTCTGCCCCCGACACTGAAGCTTTCTTT.